This TCR beta chain was identified in a study of long-term antiretroviral therapy in people with HIV (dated by TCRdb to between 2021 and 2022). For the wider study: The earliest samples were collected about a decade before the 2015 WHO recommendation for immediate ART, when ART was typically delayed until CD4 counts fell. A retrospective serial study tested whether ART initiation and durable HIV suppression were associated with changes in peripheral blood TRB repertoire composition and diversity. A total of around 200 cryopreserved PBMC samples were contributed to the cohort by 30 adults with confirmed HIV infection, with samples collected serially over a mean of roughly six years (range 1-12). Of the 30 participants with HIV, approximately twelve were female. Test extractions of a monoclonal T-cell line alongside under 35 polyclonal samples showed no cross-contamination during QIAcube processing.

The paper as a whole reports these results and caveats: Because PBMC availability was limited, only the TCR beta chain was sequenced, with no alpha chain pairing. The samples were dated from about 2003 to 2017, and the ART regimens that were used may be less effective than current ART regimens. Starting ART was linked to a significant rise in TRB diversity, yet even after long-term ART the diversity remained significantly lower than in transplant donor controls. HIV repertoires had narrower CDR3 length ranges than controls, and the network structure suggested an antigen-experienced repertoire that shifted only slightly toward naive after ART. No data were available on ART adherence, viral resistance or therapy changes, limiting inferences about post-ART repertoire changes. The repertoire was dominated across all time points by expanded TRB clones identified before ART initiation, although this dominance was seen to fluctuate and to decrease in many PLHIV after ART. Because pre-ART samples had limited cell numbers, profiling was done on unsorted PBMC rather than on sorted CD4+ and CD8+ T cells.

Inclusion was restricted to participants for whom at least one PBMC sample before ART initiation and at least two post-ART samples were available. All participants with HIV were treated in the United States of America. Before DNA extraction, cryopreserved samples of about 1-10 million PBMC were thawed and washed. At the time of the earliest PBMC sample, participants with HIV were aged between roughly 20 and 60 years. Each participant contributed PBMC samples from 1-4 timepoints before ART initiation and 2-8 timepoints after ART initiation, with a median of 7 samples. Serial HIV viral load, CD4+ T-cell count, ART history and demographic data were obtained for every participant. Genomic DNA was extracted from unsorted PBMC with a Qiagen kit on a QIAcube, with processing performed in batches of 12 samples. For CDR1 and CDR2, the germline V gene (reference sequence) lists LNHNV and YYDKDF. The CDR3 holds 13 amino acids from the cysteine to the phenylalanine. Here the CDR3 DNA is all that survives: 39 bases in frame from base 1. Trimming removed 0 bases from V and 13 bases from J, leaving 13 bases between the germline ends.

As regards this clone: What antigen it recognizes has not been identified. Base qualities are not recorded, but no much larger clone differs from it by a single base.

The immunoSEQ hsTCRB v3.0 assay was used at survey level resolution for TRB variable region sequencing. TRB sequencing targeted a depth of about 40,000-55,000 T-cell genomes per sample. Pooled TRB libraries were sequenced on an Illumina MiSeq with a v3 150-cycle kit. The original methods were these. Repertoire analysis ran in R within a reproducible Nextflow workflow covering QC, data transformation and analysis. LymphoSeq2, an R package for exploring AIRR-Seq data, was used to implement custom analyses. Four samples that produced fewer than 5000 total TRB sequences were removed, so 180 or so HIV repertoires were analyzed. Among the 180 to 200 HIV repertoires that were kept, roughly 58 were collected before ART initiation and over 120 were collected after ART initiation. Repertoires were downsampled to 5000 TRB nucleotide sequences, with summary statistics averaged over 100 downsampling iterations. The analysis kept only TRB sequences whose CDR3 regions were at least seven amino acids long. Diversity was assessed using a clonality score derived from Shannon entropy and using the Gini coefficient. In repertoire networks, the top 5000 CDR3 amino acid sequences were linked whenever an edit distance of one separated two sequences. GLIPH2 predicted antigen specificity groups and MHC restriction for TRB CDR3 amino acid sequences. To flag known CMV, EBV, HIV or tissue antigen associations, CDR3 amino acid sequences were matched against VDJdb and McPAS-TCR. Pre-ART, post-ART and control groups were compared with Wilcoxon signed-rank tests and Holm-Bonferroni correction. The clones in this table, taken by TCRdb from immuneACCESS, are in-frame only. Not every clone is retained; where verified, under half of the shortfall comes from an unresolved V gene, and the cause of the rest is unknown. That table furnishes V, J and clone size, whereas the DNA furnished D and trimming. This sample gives tens of thousands of clones in total; 75% to 85% of them show up just once. Of the sample, roughly 7% falls within the top ten clones.

The sequence was collected from a man aged 35 to 55 with HIV. The V and J segments used are TRBV15 and TRBJ2-1, with a tentative D gene TRBD1 over 6 matching bases. Source: unsorted PBMCs, taken 0.3 years after starting antiretroviral therapy. The nucleotide sequence reads TGTGCCACCAGCAGAGATCGGCAGGGGATTCAGTTCTTC. This is translated as CATSRDRQGIQFF.